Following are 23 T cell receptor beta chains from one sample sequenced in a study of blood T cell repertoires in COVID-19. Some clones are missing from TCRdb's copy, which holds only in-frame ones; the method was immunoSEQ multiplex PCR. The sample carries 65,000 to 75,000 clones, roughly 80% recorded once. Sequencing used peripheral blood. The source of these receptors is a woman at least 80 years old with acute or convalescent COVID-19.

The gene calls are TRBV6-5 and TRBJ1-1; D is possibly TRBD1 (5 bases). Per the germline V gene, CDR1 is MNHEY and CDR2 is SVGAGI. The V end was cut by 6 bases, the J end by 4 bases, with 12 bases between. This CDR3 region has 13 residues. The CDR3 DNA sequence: TGTGCCAGCAGGGTGCGGGGCGTCACTGAAGCTTTCTTT. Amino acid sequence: CASRVRGVTEAFF.

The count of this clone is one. The CDR3 nucleotides read TGTGCCAGCAGTAGACCCGGGACAGCAGAGACCCAGTACTTC. It encodes CASSRPGTAETQYF. The rearrangement joins TRBV6-5 to TRBJ2-5, with 7 bases that match TRBD1. The germline V gene encodes CDR1 MNHEY and CDR2 SVGAGI. The J segment lost 4 bases and the V segment lost 5 bases, leaving 7 bases of the junction unmatched. This CDR3 is 14 amino acids long.

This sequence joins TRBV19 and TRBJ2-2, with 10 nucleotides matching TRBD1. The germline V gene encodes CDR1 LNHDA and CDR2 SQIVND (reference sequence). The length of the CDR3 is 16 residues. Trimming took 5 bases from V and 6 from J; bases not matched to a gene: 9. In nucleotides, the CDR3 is TGTGCCAGTAGTTCCCGGGGGGACAGGGGCCCCGGGGAGCTGTTTTTT. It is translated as CASSSRGDRGPGELFF.

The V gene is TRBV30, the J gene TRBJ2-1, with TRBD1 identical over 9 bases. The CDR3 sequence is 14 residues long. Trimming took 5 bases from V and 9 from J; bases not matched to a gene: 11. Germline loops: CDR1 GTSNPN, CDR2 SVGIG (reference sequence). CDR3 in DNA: TGTGCCTGGGGGAACGGACAGGGGAATTCTGAGCAGTTCTTC. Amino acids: CAWGNGQGNSEQFF.

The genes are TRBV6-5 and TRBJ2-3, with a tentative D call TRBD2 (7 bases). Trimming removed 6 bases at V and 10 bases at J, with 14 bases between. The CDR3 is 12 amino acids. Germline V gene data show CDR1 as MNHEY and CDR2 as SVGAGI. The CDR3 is CASRTVGGPQYF. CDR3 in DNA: TGTGCCAGCAGAACTGTGGGGGGGCCGCAGTATTTT.

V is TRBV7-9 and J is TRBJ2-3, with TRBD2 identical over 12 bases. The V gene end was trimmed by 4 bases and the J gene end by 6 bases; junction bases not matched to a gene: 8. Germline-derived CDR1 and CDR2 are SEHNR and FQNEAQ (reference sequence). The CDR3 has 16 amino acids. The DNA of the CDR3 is TGTGCCAGCAGCTGGACCGGACTAGCGGGAATGGATACGCAGTATTTT. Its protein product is CASSWTGLAGMDTQYF.

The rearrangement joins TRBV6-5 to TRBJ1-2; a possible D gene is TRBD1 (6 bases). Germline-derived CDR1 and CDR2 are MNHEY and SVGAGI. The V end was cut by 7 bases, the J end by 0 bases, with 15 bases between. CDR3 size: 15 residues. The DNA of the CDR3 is TGTGCCAGCAATACTTTAGGGGGGGCTAACTATGGCTACACCTTC. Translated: CASNTLGGANYGYTF.

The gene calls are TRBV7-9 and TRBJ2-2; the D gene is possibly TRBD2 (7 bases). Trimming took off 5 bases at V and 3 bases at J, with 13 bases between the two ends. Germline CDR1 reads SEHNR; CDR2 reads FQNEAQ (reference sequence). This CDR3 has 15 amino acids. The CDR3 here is CASSPTGLDTGELFF. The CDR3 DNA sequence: TGTGCCAGCAGCCCGACAGGACTAGACACCGGGGAGCTGTTTTTT.

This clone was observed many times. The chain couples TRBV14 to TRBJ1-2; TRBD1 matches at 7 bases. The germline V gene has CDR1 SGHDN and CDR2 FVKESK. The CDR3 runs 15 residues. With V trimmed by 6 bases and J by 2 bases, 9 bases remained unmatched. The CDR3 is CASRHTGEGNYGYTF. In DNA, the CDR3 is TGTGCCAGCAGACACACAGGGGAAGGAAACTATGGCTACACCTTC.

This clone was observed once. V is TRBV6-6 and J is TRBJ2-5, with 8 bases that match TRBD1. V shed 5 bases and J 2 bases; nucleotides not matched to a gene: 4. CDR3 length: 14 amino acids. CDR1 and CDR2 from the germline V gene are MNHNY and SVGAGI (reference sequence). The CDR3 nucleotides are TGTGCCAGCAGTACTCGACAGGGGCAAGAGACCCAGTACTTC. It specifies CASSTRQGQETQYF.

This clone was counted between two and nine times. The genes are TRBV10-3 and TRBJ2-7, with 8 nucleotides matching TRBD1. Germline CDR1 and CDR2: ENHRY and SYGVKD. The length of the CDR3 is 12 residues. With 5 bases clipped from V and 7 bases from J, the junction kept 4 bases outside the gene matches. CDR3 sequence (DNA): TGTGCCATCAGTCCCACAGGGGGGGAGCAGTACTTC. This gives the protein CAISPTGGEQYF.

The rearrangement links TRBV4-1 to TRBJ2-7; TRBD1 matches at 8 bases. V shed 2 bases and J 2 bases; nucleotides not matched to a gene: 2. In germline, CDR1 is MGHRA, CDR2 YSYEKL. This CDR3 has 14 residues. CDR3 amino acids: CASSQPGQAYEQYF. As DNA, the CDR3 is TGCGCCAGCAGCCAACCGGGACAGGCCTACGAGCAGTACTTC.

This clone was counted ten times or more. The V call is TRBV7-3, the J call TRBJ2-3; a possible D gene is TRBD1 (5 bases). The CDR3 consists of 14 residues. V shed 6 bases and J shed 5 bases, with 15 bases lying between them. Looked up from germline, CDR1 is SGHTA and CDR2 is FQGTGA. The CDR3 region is CASSLGRAIDTQYF. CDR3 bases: TGTGCCAGCAGTTTGGGCAGGGCAATAGATACGCAGTATTTT.

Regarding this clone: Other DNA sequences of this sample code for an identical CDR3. The CDR3 is CASSLVGGQETQYF. The CDR3 DNA reads as TGTGCCAGCAGCTTGGTGGGGGGGCAAGAGACCCAGTACTTC. The V gene is TRBV5-4, the J gene TRBJ2-5; the match to TRBD2 covers 7 bases. The CDR3 extends over 14 amino acids. The V and J ends lost 0 bases and 2 bases, in that order; junction bases with no gene match: 1. CDR1 is SGHNT, CDR2 YYREEE, per germline (reference sequence).

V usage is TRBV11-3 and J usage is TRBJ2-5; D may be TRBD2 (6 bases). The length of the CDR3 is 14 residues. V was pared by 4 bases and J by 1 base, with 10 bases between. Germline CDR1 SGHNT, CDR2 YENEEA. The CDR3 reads CASSSGGFQETQYF. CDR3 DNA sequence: TGTGCCAGCAGCTCCGGGGGTTTCCAAGAGACCCAGTACTTC.

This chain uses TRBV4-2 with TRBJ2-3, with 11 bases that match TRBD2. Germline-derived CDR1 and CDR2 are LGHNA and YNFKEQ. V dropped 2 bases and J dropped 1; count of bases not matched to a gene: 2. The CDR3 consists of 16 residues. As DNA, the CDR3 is TGTGCCAGCAGCCAAAAACTAGCGGGGGGCACAGATACGCAGTATTTT. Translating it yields CASSQKLAGGTDTQYF.

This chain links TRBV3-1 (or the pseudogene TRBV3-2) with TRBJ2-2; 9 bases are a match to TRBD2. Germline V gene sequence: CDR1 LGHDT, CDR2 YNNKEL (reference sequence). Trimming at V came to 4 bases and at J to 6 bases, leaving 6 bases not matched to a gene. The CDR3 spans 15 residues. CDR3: CASSLPSGGPGELFF. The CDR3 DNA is TGTGCCAGCAGCCTCCCAAGCGGGGGGCCCGGGGAGCTGTTTTTT.

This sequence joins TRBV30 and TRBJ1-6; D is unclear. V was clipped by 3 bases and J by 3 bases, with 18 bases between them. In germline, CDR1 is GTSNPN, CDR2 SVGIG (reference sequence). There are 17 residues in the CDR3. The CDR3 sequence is CAWRSSRYANYNSPLHF. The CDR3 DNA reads TGTGCCTGGAGGTCCTCGAGGTACGCAAACTATAATTCACCCCTCCACTTT. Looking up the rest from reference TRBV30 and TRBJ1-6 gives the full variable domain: SQTIHQWPATLVQPVGSPLSLECTVEGTSNPNLYWYRQAAGRGLQLLFYSVGIGQISSEVPQNLSASRPQDRQFILSSKKLLLSDSGFYLCAWRSSRYANYNSPLHFGNGTRLTVT.

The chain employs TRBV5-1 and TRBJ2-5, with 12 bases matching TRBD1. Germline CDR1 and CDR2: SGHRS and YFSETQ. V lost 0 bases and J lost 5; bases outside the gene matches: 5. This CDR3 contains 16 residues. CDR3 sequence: CASSLAGQGAGETQYF. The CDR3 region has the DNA TGCGCCAGCAGCTTGGCGGGACAGGGGGCGGGTGAGACCCAGTACTTC. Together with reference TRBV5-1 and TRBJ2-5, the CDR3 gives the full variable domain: KAGVTQTPRYLIKTRGQQVTLSCSPISGHRSVSWYQQTPGQGLQFLFEYFSETQRNKGNFPGRFSGRQFSNSRSEMNVSTLELGDSALYLCASSLAGQGAGETQYFGPGTRLLVL.

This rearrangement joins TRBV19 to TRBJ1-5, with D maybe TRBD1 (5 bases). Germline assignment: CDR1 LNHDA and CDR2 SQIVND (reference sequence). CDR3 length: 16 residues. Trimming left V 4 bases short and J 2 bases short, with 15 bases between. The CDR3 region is CASSTTQGRGNQPQHF. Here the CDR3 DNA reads TGTGCCAGTAGTACGACTCAGGGAAGGGGCAATCAGCCCCAGCATTTT.

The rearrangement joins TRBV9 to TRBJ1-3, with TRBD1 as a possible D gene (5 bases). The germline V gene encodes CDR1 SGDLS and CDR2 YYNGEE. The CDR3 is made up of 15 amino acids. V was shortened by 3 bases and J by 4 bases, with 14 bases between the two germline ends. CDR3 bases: TGTGCCAGCAGCGCGACGGGGGTGCGGGGAAACACCATATATTTT. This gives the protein CASSATGVRGNTIYF.

In DNA, the CDR3 is TGTGCCAGTAAGGACAGTTTTTGGGCCTACGAGCAGTACTTC. Its translation: CASKDSFWAYEQYF. The V call is TRBV19, the J call TRBJ2-7; D might be TRBD1 (6 bases). The CDR3 is 14 amino acids. The V and J ends lost 7 bases and 2 bases respectively, with 15 bases between them. CDR1 and CDR2 from the germline V gene are LNHDA and SQIVND (reference sequence).

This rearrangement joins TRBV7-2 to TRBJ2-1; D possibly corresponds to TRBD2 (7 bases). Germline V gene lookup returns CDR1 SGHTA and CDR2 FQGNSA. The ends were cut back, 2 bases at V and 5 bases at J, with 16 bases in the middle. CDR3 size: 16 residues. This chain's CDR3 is CASSLNGGGRDNEQFF. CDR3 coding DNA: TGTGCCAGCAGCTTAAATGGCGGGGGCCGAGACAATGAGCAGTTCTTC.